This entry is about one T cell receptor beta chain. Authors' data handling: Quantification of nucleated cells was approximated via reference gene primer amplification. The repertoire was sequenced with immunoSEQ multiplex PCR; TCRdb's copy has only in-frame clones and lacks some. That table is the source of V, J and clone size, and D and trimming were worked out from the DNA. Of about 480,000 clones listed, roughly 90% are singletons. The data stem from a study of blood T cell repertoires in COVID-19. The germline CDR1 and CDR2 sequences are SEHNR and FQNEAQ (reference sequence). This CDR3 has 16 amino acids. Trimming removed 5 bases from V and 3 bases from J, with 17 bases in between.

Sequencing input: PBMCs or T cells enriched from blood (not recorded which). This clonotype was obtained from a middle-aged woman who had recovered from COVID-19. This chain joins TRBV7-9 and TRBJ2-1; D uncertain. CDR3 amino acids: CASSLTCGGFYNEQFF. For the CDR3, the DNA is TGTGCCAGCAGCCTAACTTGCGGTGGTTTCTACAATGAGCAGTTCTTC.